This T cell receptor (beta chain) was found in a study of T cell responses to AZD1222 COVID-19 vaccine. Some clones are missing from TCRdb's copy, which holds only in-frame ones; the method was immunoSEQ multiplex PCR. This table has fewer than 130,000 clones, 88% appearing once. Germline V CDR1 and CDR2: SGHNT, YENEEA. This CDR3 is built from 13 residues. V was trimmed by 5 bases and J by 5 bases, leaving 10 bases between them. The source was peripheral blood, collected on day 0 of AZD1222 vaccination. The source is an adult in good health. The chain uses TRBV11-3 and TRBJ2-1, with no clear D. The CDR3 loop is CASSPLRDNEQFF. CDR3 DNA: TGTGCCAGCAGCCCGTTGCGAGACAATGAGCAGTTCTTC. Full variable domain (outside the CDR3, taken from reference TRBV11-3 and TRBJ2-1): EAGVVQSPRYKIIEKKQPVAFWCNPISGHNTLYWYLQNLGQGPELLIRYENEEAVDDSQLPKDRFSAERLKGVDSTLKIQPAELGDSAVYLCASSPLRDNEQFFGPGTRLTVL.